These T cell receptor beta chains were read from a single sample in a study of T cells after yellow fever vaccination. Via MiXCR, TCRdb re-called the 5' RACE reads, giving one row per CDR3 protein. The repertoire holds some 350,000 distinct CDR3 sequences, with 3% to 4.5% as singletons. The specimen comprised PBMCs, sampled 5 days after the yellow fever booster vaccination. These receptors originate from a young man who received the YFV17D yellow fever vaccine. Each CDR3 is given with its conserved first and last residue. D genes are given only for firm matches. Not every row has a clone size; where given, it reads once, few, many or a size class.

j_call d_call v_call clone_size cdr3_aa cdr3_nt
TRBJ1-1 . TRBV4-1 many CASSRLAQNTEAFF TGCGCCAGCAGCCGGCTAGCACAGAACACTGAAGCTTTCTTT
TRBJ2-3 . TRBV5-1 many CASSVDRTDTQYF TGCGCCAGCAGCGTTGATCGCACAGATACGCAGTATTTT
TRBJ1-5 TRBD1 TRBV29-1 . CSVGTGSSNQPQHF TGCAGCGTTGGGACAGGTTCGAGCAATCAGCCCCAGCATTTT
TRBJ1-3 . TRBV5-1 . CASSGVSGNTIYF TGCGCCAGCAGCGGAGTCTCTGGAAACACCATATATTTT
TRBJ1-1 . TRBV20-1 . CSARGGTGNMNTEAFF TGCAGTGCTAGAGGGGGCACAGGGAACATGAACACTGAAGCTTTCTTT
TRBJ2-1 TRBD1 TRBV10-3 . CAIRPPGQGTNEQFF TGTGCCATCAGGCCACCGGGACAGGGGACAAATGAGCAGTTCTTC
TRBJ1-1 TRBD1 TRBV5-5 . CASSRWDRSNTEAFF TGTGCCAGCAGCCGATGGGACAGGAGTAACACTGAAGCTTTCTTT
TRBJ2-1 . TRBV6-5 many CASSYSFGGSYNEQFF TGTGCCAGCAGTTACTCGTTTGGGGGATCCTACAATGAGCAGTTCTTC
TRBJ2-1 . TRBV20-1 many CSARDVRGAYNEQFF TGCAGTGCTAGAGACGTAAGGGGGGCCTACAATGAGCAGTTCTTC
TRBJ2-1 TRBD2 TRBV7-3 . CASSLTSGGRGEQFF TGTGCCAGCAGCTTAACTAGCGGGGGCCGGGGTGAGCAGTTCTTC
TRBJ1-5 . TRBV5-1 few CASSFEGNQPQHF TGCGCCAGCAGCTTCGAAGGCAATCAGCCCCAGCATTTT
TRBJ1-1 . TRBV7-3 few CASSTHRDTEAFF TGTGCCAGCAGCACCCACAGGGACACTGAAGCTTTCTTT
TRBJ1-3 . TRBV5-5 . CASSPRYLRTSGNTIYF TGTGCCAGCAGCCCCCGCTATTTGAGGACCTCTGGAAACACCATATATTTT
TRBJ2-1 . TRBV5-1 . CASSLSGRDGEQFF TGCGCCAGCAGCTTGTCCGGCAGGGATGGAGAGCAGTTCTTC
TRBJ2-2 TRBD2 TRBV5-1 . CASSLTGGGATGELFF TGCGCCAGCAGCTTGACTGGCGGGGGGGCCACCGGGGAGCTGTTTTTT
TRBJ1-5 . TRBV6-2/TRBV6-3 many CASSYSLTPSNQPQHF TGTGCCAGCAGTTACTCGCTGACACCTAGCAATCAGCCCCAGCATTTT
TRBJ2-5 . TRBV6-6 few CASSYFPSRETQYF TGTGCCAGCAGTTACTTCCCTAGCAGGGAGACCCAGTACTTC
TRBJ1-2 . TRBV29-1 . CSVDETVSYGYTF TGCAGCGTTGACGAGACAGTAAGCTATGGCTACACCTTC
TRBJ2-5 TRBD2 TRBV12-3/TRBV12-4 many CASSLALAGQTQYF TGTGCCAGCAGTTTGGCGCTAGCGGGGCAGACCCAGTACTTC
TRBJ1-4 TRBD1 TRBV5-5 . CASSLGTEPNEKLFF TGTGCCAGCAGCTTAGGGACAGAACCTAATGAAAAACTGTTTTTT
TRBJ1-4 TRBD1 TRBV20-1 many CSAPRGRGEKLFF TGCAGTGCCCCCAGGGGGCGAGGTGAAAAACTGTTTTTT
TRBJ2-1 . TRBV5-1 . CASSLVVAPQAEQFF TGCGCCAGCAGCTTGGTGGTAGCACCTCAGGCTGAGCAGTTCTTC
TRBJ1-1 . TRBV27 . CATRGGSFTEAFF TGTGCCACCCGGGGGGGGTCGTTCACTGAAGCTTTCTTT
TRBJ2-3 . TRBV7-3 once CASSLGTAGRTDTQYF TGTGCCAGCAGCTTAGGTACAGCGGGCCGCACAGATACGCAGTATTTT
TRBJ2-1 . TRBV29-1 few CSVEATGRQFF TGCAGCGTTGAAGCGACCGGAAGGCAGTTCTTC
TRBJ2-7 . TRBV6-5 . CASSYSGSLSYEQYF TGTGCCAGCAGTTACTCAGGCAGTCTTTCCTACGAGCAGTACTTC
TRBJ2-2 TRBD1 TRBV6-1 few CASNDRGRELFF TGTGCCAGCAATGACAGGGGGCGGGAGCTGTTTTTT